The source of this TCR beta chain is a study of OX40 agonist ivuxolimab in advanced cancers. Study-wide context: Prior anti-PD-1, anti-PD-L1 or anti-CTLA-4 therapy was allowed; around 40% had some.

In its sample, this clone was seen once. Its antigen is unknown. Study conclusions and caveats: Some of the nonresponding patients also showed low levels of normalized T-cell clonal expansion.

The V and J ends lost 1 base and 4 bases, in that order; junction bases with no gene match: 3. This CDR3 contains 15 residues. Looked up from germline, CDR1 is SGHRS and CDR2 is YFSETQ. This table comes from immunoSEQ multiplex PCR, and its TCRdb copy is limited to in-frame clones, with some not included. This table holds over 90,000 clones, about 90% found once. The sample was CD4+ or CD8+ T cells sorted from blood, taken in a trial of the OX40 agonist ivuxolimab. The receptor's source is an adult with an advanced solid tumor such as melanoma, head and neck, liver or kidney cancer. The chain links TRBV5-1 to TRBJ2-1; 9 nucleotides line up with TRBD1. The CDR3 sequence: CASSLLGQGYNEQFF. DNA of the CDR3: TGCGCCAGCAGCTTGCTCGGACAGGGGTACAATGAGCAGTTCTTC.